This T cell receptor (beta chain) appears in the sequencing data of a study of cytomegalovirus exposure and HLA in healthy donors. Across the study: The roughly 670 first-cohort repertoires shared a platform with the 120 or so validation repertoires, as reported in a later analysis.

In regard to this clone: No antigen is known for it.

V shed 1 base and J shed 1 base, with 10 bases lying between them. The V gene's germline CDR1 is MDHEN and CDR2 SYDVKM. The CDR3 covers 15 residues. The donors were part of the validation cohort, which consisted of roughly 110 subjects and was separate from the first cohort of 600 to 850 subjects. Method: immunoSEQ multiplex PCR; TCRdb's copy keeps in-frame clones and lacks some. This table has roughly 71,000 clones, 94% appearing once. General study points: Reports showed the classifier diagnosing cytomegalovirus status with high specificity and sensitivity. While the bulk of TCR sequences proved rare, some public TCRs turned up in many donors.

This receptor was identified in a woman aged 18-29 years in good health and CMV-seronegative. The sequencing input was PBMCs. This sequence joins TRBV28 and TRBJ1-2; the D is unclear. This CDR3 reads CASSLSYSYNYGYTF. The CDR3 coding sequence is TGTGCCAGCAGTTTATCTTACAGCTATAACTATGGCTACACCTTC.